This T cell receptor beta chain was sequenced in a study of T-cell reconstitution after alpha-beta-depleted transplantation in children (dated by TCRdb to about 2016). Describing the broader study: Using TCR repertoire profiling, the study quantitatively followed how T-cell immune reconstitution unfolded in children after TCRalphabeta/CD19-depleted allogeneic hematopoietic cell transplantation.

Library generation was performed with PCR. For sequencing, an Illumina HiSeq 2500 was employed. Molecular barcoding was employed in the preparation of TCR libraries, with unique molecular identifiers being used to normalize TCRbeta repertoire quantification. The public reads were run again by TCRdb, first through fastp at Q25 and then through MiXCR, and only productive beta chains were kept. Each entry merges the rows of one CDR3 protein and shows their most common DNA and genes. In all, the sample holds 670,000 or so distinct CDR3 sequences, and around 14% of those were seen once. The top ten constitute 0.79% of the sample. What this sample's treatment or condition label stands for: allogeneic hematopoietic cell transplantation with graft depleted of TCRalphabeta T cells and CD19 B cells. The children who served as transplant recipients had been given grafts of TCRalphabeta/CD19-depleted allogeneic hematopoietic cells.

This clonotype was seen ten or more times. Its specific antigen is unknown. No much larger clone exists at a distance of one base, and base qualities are not known. On the study overall, not on this receptor specifically: Apparently early alphabetaT-cell count recovery about two months after transplant reportedly relied on only several hundred rapidly expanded clones derived from non-depleted graft cells. In some patients, the high TCRbeta diversity seen at day 60 was put down to recipient T cells and intrathymic progenitors that had survived conditioning. Over subsequent months, a decline in hyperexpanded clone frequencies was noted, and after one year, T-cell counts and TCRbeta diversity were mostly ascribed to newly produced T cells.

Sequences KGHSY (CDR1) and FQNENV (CDR2) are obtained from the germline V gene. From the cysteine through the phenylalanine, the CDR3 covers 12 amino acids. Of all the DNA, just the CDR3 is kept, 36 bases in frame from base 1. V is reduced by 0 bases and J by 5 bases, leaving a spacing of 4 bases between them. The TCR originated in a girl aged 2 to 9 with congenital amegakaryocytic thrombocytopenia, due to receive a stem cell transplant. The sequence is built from TRBV16 and TRBJ2-5, with the D gene not clear enough to name. Sequenced here: PBMCs, sampled before TCRalphabeta/CD19-depleted stem cell transplant. The encoded CDR3 is CASSQSWETQYF. The nucleotide sequence reads TGTGCCAGCAGCCAATCATGGGAGACCCAGTACTTC.